These T cell receptor beta chains were read from a single sample in a study of vaccination and CD4 T cells after COVID-19. TCRdb reanalysed the PCR reads using MiXCR and keeps one entry per CDR3 protein. The data contain 11,000 or so distinct CDR3 sequences, 25% to 30% of them singletons. These receptors lack a known antigen. Source material: CD4+ T cells from blood, cultured in vitro. These receptors all come from a human donor in good health. Both conserved end residues are trimmed from each CDR3. The order of the fields is CDR3 length, V gene, J gene, CDR3 protein.

12	TRBV20-1	TRBJ1-3	SARGTGFGNTIY
13	TRBV7-9	TRBJ1-2	ASSMMGPLPYGYT
14	TRBV28	TRBJ2-5	ASRPPARQGGETQY
9	TRBV7-9	TRBJ2-1	ASSALDEQF
11	TRBV20-1	TRBJ1-2	SARDLGAYGYT
14	TRBV2	TRBJ2-5	ASSDGLAGAGETQY
10	TRBV7-9	TRBJ2-7	ASSPGDFLVD
13	TRBV11-2	TRBJ2-7	ASSLDRSLPGEQY
13	TRBV6-1	TRBJ2-3	ASGRMGVSTDTQY
13	TRBV5-1	TRBJ2-2	ASSLALANTGELF
11	TRBV20-1	TRBJ2-4	STFNPGGNIQY
12	TRBV6-1	TRBJ1-2	ASSPSGASYGYT
15	TRBV15	TRBJ2-1	ATSRESSGRDYNEQF
15	TRBV19	TRBJ1-5	ASSIRGQGINNQPQH
13	TRBV6-5	TRBJ2-1	ASSYGTSGHNEQF
13	TRBV20-1	TRBJ1-2	SARDRDRVNYGYT
14	TRBV27	TRBJ2-6	ASSFAGEAGANVLT
11	TRBV7-9	TRBJ1-6	ASSLTTDSPLH
13	TRBV20-1	TRBJ2-3	SARLTSSSTDTQY
16	TRBV19	TRBJ1-5	ASSTTGTPYRYNQPQH
11	TRBV20-1	TRBJ1-4	SAIWDNNEKLF
11	TRBV5-6	TRBJ1-2	ASRLRDSSHNT
12	TRBV7-7	TRBJ2-5	ASSLGGEGETQY
12	TRBV28	TRBJ1-2	ASSPIQGSGGYT
10	TRBV7-9	TRBJ1-4	ASSLGPRKLF
17	TRBV7-9	TRBJ1-6	ASSLGSGQGAIRGSPLH
9	TRBV12-3/TRBV12-4	TRBJ2-7	ASSHSYEQY
12	TRBV20-1	TRBJ2-7	SADRVGYSYEQY
12	TRBV21-1	TRBJ2-5	ASSFRRGGETQY
13	TRBV2	TRBJ2-1	ASPTNPLIYNEQF
12	TRBV4-2	TRBJ2-3	ASSPGRSTDTQY
14	TRBV7-2	TRBJ2-1	ASSLGGPGTYNEQF
12	TRBV19	TRBJ1-5	ASSMGLGNQPQH
10	TRBV10-3	TRBJ1-5	AISGGDQPQH
9	TRBV20-1	TRBJ1-2	SSGGSYGYT
16	TRBV28	TRBJ1-5	ASNLPGLNPLSNQPQH
11	TRBV7-3	TRBJ1-1	ASSSYRGTEAF
10	TRBV7-2	TRBJ1-5	ASSLGGQPQH
13	TRBV7-9	TRBJ1-5	ASSSDGSFNQPQH
14	TRBV20-1	TRBJ2-1	SAPSTSGSSYNEQF
11	TRBV20-1	TRBJ1-4	SARPPDSMKLF
12	TRBV15	TRBJ2-3	ATSRDAATDTQY
15	TRBV4-1	TRBJ1-5	ASSQVGMPLSNQPQH
11	TRBV5-1	TRBJ1-2	ASRSPPGDGYT
12	TRBV4-1	TRBJ2-5	ASSQAQGGETQY